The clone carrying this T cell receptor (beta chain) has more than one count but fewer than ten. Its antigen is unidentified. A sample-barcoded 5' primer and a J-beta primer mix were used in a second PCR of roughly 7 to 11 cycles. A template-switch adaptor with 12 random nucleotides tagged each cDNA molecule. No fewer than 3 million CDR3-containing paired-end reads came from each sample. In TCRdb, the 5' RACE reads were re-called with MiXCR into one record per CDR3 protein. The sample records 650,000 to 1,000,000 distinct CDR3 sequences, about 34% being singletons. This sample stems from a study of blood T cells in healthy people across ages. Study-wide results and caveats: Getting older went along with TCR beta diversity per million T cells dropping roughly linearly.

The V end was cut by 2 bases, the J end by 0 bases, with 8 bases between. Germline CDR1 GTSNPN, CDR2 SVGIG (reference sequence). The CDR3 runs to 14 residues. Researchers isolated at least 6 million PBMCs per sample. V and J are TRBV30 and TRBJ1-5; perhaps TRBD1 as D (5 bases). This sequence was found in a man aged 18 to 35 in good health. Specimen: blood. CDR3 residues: CAWSLGGSNQPQHF. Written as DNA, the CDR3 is TGTGCCTGGAGTCTCGGGGGTAGCAATCAGCCCCAGCATTTT. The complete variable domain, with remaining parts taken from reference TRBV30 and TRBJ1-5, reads SQTIHQWPATLVQPVGSPLSLECTVEGTSNPNLYWYRQAAGRGLQLLFYSVGIGQISSEVPQNLSASRPQDRQFILSSKKLLLSDSGFYLCAWSLGGSNQPQHFGDGTRLSIL.